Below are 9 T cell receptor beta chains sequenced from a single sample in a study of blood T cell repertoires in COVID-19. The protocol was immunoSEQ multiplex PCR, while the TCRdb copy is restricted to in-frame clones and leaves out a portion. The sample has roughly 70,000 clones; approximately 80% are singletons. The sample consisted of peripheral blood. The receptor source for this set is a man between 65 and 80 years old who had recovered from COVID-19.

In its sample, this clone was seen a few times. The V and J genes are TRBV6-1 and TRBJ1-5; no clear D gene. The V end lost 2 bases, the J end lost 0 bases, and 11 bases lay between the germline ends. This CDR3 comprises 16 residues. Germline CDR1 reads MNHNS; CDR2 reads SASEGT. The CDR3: CASSELANYSNQPQHF. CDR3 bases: TGTGCCAGCAGTGAATTGGCAAATTATAGCAATCAGCCCCAGCATTTT.

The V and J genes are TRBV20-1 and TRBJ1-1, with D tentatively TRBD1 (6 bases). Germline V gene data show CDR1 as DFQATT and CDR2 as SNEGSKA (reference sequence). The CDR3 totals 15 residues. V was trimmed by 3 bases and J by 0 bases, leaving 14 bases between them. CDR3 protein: CSASRGGLVNTEAFF. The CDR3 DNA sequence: TGCAGTGCTAGTAGGGGGGGGCTGGTGAACACTGAAGCTTTCTTT.

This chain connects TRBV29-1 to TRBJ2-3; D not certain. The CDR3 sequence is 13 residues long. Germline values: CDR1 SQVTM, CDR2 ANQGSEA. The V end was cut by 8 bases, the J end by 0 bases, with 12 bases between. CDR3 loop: CSSGVTSTDTQYF. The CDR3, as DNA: TGCAGCTCGGGCGTAACTAGCACAGATACGCAGTATTTT.

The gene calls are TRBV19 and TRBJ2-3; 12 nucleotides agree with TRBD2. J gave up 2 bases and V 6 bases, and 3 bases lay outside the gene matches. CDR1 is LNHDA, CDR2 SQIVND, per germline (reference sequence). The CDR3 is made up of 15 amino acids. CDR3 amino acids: CASRLAGGNTDTQYF. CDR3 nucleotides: TGTGCCAGTAGGCTAGCGGGGGGGAACACAGATACGCAGTATTTT.

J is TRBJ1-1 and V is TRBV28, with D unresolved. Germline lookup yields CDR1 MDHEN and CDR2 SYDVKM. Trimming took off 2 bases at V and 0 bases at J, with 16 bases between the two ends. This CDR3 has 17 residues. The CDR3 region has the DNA TGTGCCAGCAGTTTAAAAATTCAGGCAGGCTTGAACACTGAAGCTTTCTTT. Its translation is CASSLKIQAGLNTEAFF.

CDR3 region: CASSLVGGGATDTQYF. CDR3 nucleotides: TGCGCCAGCAGCTTGGTGGGCGGGGGGGCGACAGATACGCAGTATTTT. The chain recombines TRBV5-1 with TRBJ2-3; 9 positions match TRBD2. The germline CDR1 and CDR2 sequences are SGHRS and YFSETQ. The CDR3 consists of 16 residues. Trimming removed 0 bases from V and 3 bases from J; junction bases left unmatched: 5.

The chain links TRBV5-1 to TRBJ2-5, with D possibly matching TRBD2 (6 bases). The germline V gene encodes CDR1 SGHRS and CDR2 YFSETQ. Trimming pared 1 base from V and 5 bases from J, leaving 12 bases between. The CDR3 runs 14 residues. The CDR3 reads CASSLSGGRETQYF. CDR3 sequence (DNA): TGCGCCAGCAGCTTGTCCGGGGGTCGGGAGACCCAGTACTTC. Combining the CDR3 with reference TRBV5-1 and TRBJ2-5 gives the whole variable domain KAGVTQTPRYLIKTRGQQVTLSCSPISGHRSVSWYQQTPGQGLQFLFEYFSETQRNKGNFPGRFSGRQFSNSRSEMNVSTLELGDSALYLCASSLSGGRETQYFGPGTRLLVL.

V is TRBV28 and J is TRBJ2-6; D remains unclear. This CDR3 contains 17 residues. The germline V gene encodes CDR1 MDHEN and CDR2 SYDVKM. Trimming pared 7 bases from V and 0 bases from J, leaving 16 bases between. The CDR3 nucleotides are TGTGCCAGCACCCTAACAGAGAGTAACTCTGGGGCCAACGTCCTGACTTTC. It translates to CASTLTESNSGANVLTF.

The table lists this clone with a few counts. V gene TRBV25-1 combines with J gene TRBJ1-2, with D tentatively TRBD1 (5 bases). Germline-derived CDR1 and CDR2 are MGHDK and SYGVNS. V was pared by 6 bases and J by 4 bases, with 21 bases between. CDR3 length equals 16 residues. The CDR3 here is CASSVDISPGGYGYTF. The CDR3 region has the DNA TGTGCCAGCAGCGTGGACATCTCACCCGGGGGCTATGGCTACACCTTC.